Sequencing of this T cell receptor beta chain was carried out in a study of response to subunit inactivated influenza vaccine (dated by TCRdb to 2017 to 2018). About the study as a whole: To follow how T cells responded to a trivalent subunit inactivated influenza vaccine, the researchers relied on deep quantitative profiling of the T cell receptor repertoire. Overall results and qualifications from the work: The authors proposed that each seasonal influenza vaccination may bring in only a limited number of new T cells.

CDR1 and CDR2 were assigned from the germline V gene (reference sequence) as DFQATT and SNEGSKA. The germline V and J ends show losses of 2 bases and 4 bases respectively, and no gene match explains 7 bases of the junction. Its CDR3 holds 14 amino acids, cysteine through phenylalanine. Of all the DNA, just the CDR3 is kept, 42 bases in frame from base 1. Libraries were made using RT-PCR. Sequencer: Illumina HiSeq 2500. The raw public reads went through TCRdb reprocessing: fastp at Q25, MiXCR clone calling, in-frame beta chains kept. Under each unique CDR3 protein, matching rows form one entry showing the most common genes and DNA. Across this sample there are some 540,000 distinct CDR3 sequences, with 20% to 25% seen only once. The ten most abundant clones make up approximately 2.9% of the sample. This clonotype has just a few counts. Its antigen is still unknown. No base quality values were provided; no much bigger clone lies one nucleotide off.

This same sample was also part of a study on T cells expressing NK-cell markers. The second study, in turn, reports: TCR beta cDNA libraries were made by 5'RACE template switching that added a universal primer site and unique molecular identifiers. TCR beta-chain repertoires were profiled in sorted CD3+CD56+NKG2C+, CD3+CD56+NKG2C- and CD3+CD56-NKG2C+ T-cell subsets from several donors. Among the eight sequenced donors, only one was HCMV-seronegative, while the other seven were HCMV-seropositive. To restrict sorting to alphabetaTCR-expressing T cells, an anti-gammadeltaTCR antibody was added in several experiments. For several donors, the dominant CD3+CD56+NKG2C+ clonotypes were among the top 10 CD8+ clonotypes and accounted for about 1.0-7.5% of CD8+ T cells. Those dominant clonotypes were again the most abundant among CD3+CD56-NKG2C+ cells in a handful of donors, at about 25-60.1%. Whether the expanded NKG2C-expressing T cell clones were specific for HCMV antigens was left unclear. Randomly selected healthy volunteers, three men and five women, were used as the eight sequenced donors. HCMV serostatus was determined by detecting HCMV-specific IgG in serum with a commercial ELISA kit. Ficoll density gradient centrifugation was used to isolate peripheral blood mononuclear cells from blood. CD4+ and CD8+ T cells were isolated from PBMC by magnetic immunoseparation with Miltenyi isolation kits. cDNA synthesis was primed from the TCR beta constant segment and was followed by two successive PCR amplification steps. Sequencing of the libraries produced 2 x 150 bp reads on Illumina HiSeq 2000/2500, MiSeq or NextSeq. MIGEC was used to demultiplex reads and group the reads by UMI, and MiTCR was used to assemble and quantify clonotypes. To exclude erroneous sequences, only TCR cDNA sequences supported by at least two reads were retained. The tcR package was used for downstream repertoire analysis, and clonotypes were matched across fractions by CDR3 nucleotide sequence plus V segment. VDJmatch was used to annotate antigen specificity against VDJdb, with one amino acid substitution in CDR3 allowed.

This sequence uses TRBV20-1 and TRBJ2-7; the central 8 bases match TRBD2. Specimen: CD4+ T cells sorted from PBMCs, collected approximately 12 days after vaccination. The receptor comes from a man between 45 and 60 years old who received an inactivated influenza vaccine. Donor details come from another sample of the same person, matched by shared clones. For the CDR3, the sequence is CSARLAGLEYEQYF. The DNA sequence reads TGCAGTGCTAGATTAGCGGGATTGGAATACGAGCAGTACTTC.